The clone carrying this T cell receptor beta chain was detected ten times or more. Its antigen remains unknown. This record belongs to a study of T-cell reconstitution after alpha-beta-depleted transplantation in children. Overall study findings and caveats: Reportedly, alpha-beta T cells present about two months post-transplant originated from several hundred expanded clones of graft origin.

The CDR3 runs 15 residues. The germline gives CDR1 SGHRS, CDR2 YFSETQ. With 5 bases removed from V and 0 bases from J, the gap between germline ends came to 13 bases. Researchers prepared the TCRbeta library using unique molecular identifiers, the study reports. TCRdb reanalysed the PCR reads using MiXCR and keeps one entry per CDR3 protein. The sample consists of around 64,000 distinct CDR3 sequences, roughly a tenth of them appearing once. The material was PBMCs, obtained before TCRalphabeta/CD19-depleted stem cell transplant. This chain links TRBV5-1 with TRBJ2-3; no clear D. The clonotype was recovered from a boy between 10 and 17 years old with acute myeloid leukemia, due to receive a stem cell transplant. In DNA form, the CDR3 reads TGCGCCAGCAGACTGGGGTCGACGAGCACAGATACGCAGTATTTT. Protein: CASRLGSTSTDTQYF.